The TCR beta chain under discussion was sequenced for a study of cytomegalovirus exposure and HLA in healthy donors. As for the study in general: Samples from HLA-typed donors yielded around 79 million unique TCRs in an early data release. Genotyping showed approximately 81% of 398 donors falling in the Caucasian-associated ancestry cluster.

Study-wide results and caveats: Excluded: some indistinguishable V segments such as TRBV6-2 and TRBV6-3. Apart from CMV serostatus, no immune exposure information was available.

Concerning this clone: Its antigen is undetermined.

The PCR was carried out with 60 Vbeta primers and 13 Jbeta primers. Sequencing was performed with immunoSEQ multiplex PCR; in TCRdb, only in-frame clones are kept and a portion is missing. The sample includes around 210,000 clones, 70% to 80% seen only once; the top ten take about 0.37%. V lost 2 bases and J lost 3; bases outside the gene matches: 11. The germline gives CDR1 SGDLS, CDR2 YYNGEE. The CDR3 is 16 amino acids. This sequence joins TRBV9 and TRBJ2-7; 7 nucleotides align to TRBD2. This receptor was taken from a male donor in good health and CMV-seropositive. Material for sequencing was PBMCs. DNA of the CDR3: TGTGCCAGCAGCGTGCGGGAGAATCCTAGTGTCTACGAGCAGTACTTC. Its translation: CASSVRENPSVYEQYF.